Listed here are 9 T cell receptor beta chains from one sample, sequenced in a study of identical twins (dated by TCRdb to about 2016). Receptors were amplified or captured by 5' RACE. For sequencing, an Illumina HiSeq 2000 was employed. TCRdb passed the public sequencing reads through fastp at Q25 and MiXCR, retaining productive beta sequences. Merged by CDR3 protein, the rows form single entries marked with the most common genes and DNA. A total of nearly 900,000 distinct CDR3 sequences appear in this sample, more than 9% of them only once. The ten largest clones capture around 1.5% of the sample. These data were likewise used in another study, on yellow fever vaccine responses in identical twins.

Input material: PBMCs. Receptor source: a woman younger than 30 in good health.

The chain joins TRBV27 to TRBJ2-2; weak D call: TRBD2 (6 bases). V shed 7 bases and J shed 4 bases, with 13 bases lying between them. The CDR3 is made up of 14 amino acids. Germline V lookup: CDR1 MNHEY, CDR2 SMNVEV (reference sequence). The CDR3 DNA is TGTGCCAGCACCGGGAGTAGGGGCACCGGGGAGCTGTTTTTT. This gives the protein CASTGSRGTGELFF.

The V call is TRBV20-1, the J call TRBJ2-3; 11 bases match TRBD2. The CDR3 covers 15 residues. The J segment lost 2 bases and the V segment lost 6 bases, leaving 7 bases of the junction unmatched. CDR1 DFQATT and CDR2 SNEGSKA come from the germline V gene (reference sequence). The CDR3 nucleotides read TGCAGTGCGATACGACTAGCGGGAAACACAGATACGCAGTATTTT. Protein sequence: CSAIRLAGNTDTQYF.

V is TRBV15 and J is TRBJ1-2; possibly TRBD1 for D (5 bases). V was pared by 0 bases and J by 2 bases, with 10 bases between. The CDR3 consists of 15 residues. Germline loops: CDR1 LNHNV, CDR2 YYDKDF (reference sequence). CDR3 in amino acids: CATSRDLAGNYGYTF. In DNA, the CDR3 is TGTGCCACCAGCAGAGATCTCGCAGGGAACTATGGCTACACCTTC.

The chain employs TRBV6-5 and TRBJ1-6; unclear D gene. The CDR3 length is 15 residues. The V end was cut by 7 bases, the J end by 5 bases, with 15 bases between. Germline V gene lookup returns CDR1 MNHEY and CDR2 SVGAGI. CDR3 DNA sequence: TGTGCCAGCAATTGGAGGGCTCAGAATAATTCACCCCTCCACTTT. Translated, it gives CASNWRAQNNSPLHF.

The table lists this clonotype with a few counts. V is TRBV7-8 and J is TRBJ1-1; D gene ambiguous. V dropped 4 bases and J dropped 5 bases, with 11 bases sitting between them. Per the germline V gene, CDR1 is SGHVS and CDR2 is FQNEAQ. This CDR3 has 13 residues. The CDR3, as DNA: TGTGCCAGCAGCTCGGGGTCGGGGACTGAAGCTTTCTTT. Protein product: CASSSGSGTEAFF. Full variable domain (remainder filled in from reference TRBV7-8 and TRBJ1-1): GAGVSQSPRYKVAKRGQDVALRCDPISGHVSLFWYQQALGQGPEFLTYFQNEAQLDKSGLPSDRFFAERPEGSVSTLKIQRTQQEDSAVYLCASSSGSGTEAFFGQGTRLTVV.

This clonotype was seen many times. This CDR3 is CATRENTGELFF. The CDR3 coding sequence is TGTGCCACCAGGGAGAACACCGGGGAGCTGTTTTTT. This rearrangement joins TRBV24-1 to TRBJ2-2, with no clear D. Deletions cut 7 bases from V and 1 base from J, with 3 bases between. This CDR3 region has 12 residues. The germline V gene encodes CDR1 KGHDR and CDR2 SFDVKD.

The chain recombines TRBV3-1 with TRBJ2-7; possible D gene TRBD2, 6 bases. The V end was cut by 4 bases, the J end by 6 bases, with 19 bases between. This CDR3 contains 15 residues. CDR1 and CDR2 from the germline V gene are LGHDT and YNNKEL (reference sequence). Here the CDR3 reads CASSPARGFTGEQYF. The CDR3 DNA follows: TGTGCCAGCAGCCCTGCACGGGGGTTCACCGGCGAGCAGTACTTC.

The CDR3, as DNA: TGTGCCAGCAGCCGGGACTTAACCAACCAGCCCCAGCATTTT. Protein sequence: CASSRDLTNQPQHF. The chain uses TRBV3-1 and TRBJ1-5, with TRBD1 as a possible D gene (5 bases). V lost 4 bases, J lost 7 bases, and 14 bases lay in between. CDR3 size: 14 residues. Germline lookup yields CDR1 LGHDT and CDR2 YNNKEL (reference sequence).

This chain joins TRBV10-3 and TRBJ2-2; TRBD1 matches 10 bases. The J segment lost 1 base and the V segment lost 7 bases, leaving 15 bases of the junction unmatched. Germline values: CDR1 ENHRY, CDR2 SYGVKD. The CDR3 extends over 19 amino acids. The CDR3 spells CAINSLRDRGPQNTGELFF. DNA of the CDR3: TGTGCCATCAATTCCCTCCGGGACAGGGGCCCACAGAACACCGGGGAGCTGTTTTTT.